What follows are 17 T cell receptor beta chains derived from one specimen sequenced in a study of T cell responses to AZD1222 COVID-19 vaccine. Sequencing was performed with immunoSEQ multiplex PCR; in TCRdb, only in-frame clones are kept and a portion is missing. The data contain around 84,000 clones, approximately 90% of them seen just once; the ten biggest clones take up approximately 31%. The sequenced sample was peripheral blood, obtained on day 0 of AZD1222 vaccination. These receptors were collected from an adult in good health.

The rearrangement joins TRBV5-1 to TRBJ2-1; no clear D gene. Trimming stripped 4 bases from V and 0 bases from J, with 11 bases between. Germline-derived CDR1 and CDR2 are SGHRS and YFSETQ. The CDR3 has 15 amino acids. The CDR3 DNA follows: TGCGCCAGCAGCCTAGTCTACAGCTCCTACAATGAGCAGTTCTTC. Protein product: CASSLVYSSYNEQFF. Full variable domain (remainder filled in from reference TRBV5-1 and TRBJ2-1): KAGVTQTPRYLIKTRGQQVTLSCSPISGHRSVSWYQQTPGQGLQFLFEYFSETQRNKGNFPGRFSGRQFSNSRSEMNVSTLELGDSALYLCASSLVYSSYNEQFFGPGTRLTVL.

The genes are TRBV4-3 and TRBJ2-2; D assignment may be TRBD1 or TRBD2 (5 bases each). The V end was cut by 0 bases, the J end by 5 bases, with 10 bases between. CDR3 length: 15 amino acids. CDR1 LGHNA and CDR2 YSLEER come from the germline V gene. CDR3 coding DNA: TGCGCCAGCAGCCAAGAGGGGCGAGGGACCGGGGAGCTGTTTTTT. Encoded protein: CASSQEGRGTGELFF.

Written as DNA, the CDR3 is TGTGCCAGCAGCCCCCGCGGGACGGGTGAAAAACTGTTTTTT. Translation: CASSPRGTGEKLFF. The chain carries TRBV9 and TRBJ1-4; maybe TRBD1 (5 bases). The V gene's germline CDR1 is SGDLS and CDR2 YYNGEE. Trimming pared 4 bases from V and 7 bases from J, leaving 14 bases between. The CDR3 runs to 14 residues.

J is TRBJ2-1 and V is TRBV6-6; D may correspond to TRBD1 or TRBD2 (5 bases each). Trimming took off 6 bases at V and 0 bases at J, with 12 bases between the two ends. This CDR3 region has 15 residues. CDR1 and CDR2 (germline): MNHNY, SVGAGI (reference sequence). The CDR3 spells CASRPGTASYNEQFF. As DNA, the CDR3 is TGTGCCAGCAGACCGGGGACGGCCTCCTACAATGAGCAGTTCTTC.

This clone was picked up one time. This chain links TRBV7-2 with TRBJ1-5; D is unclear. V was cut by 3 bases and J by 0 bases, with 9 bases left in between. Germline V gene sequence: CDR1 SGHTA, CDR2 FQGNSA. CDR3 length equals 15 residues. CDR3 DNA sequence: TGTGCCAGCAGCTTCGGACTGTATAGCAATCAGCCCCAGCATTTT. This translates into CASSFGLYSNQPQHF.

The rearrangement links TRBV5-6 to TRBJ1-5; D is unresolved. V was cut by 4 bases and J by 2 bases, with 10 bases left in between. Germline lookup yields CDR1 SGHDT and CDR2 YYEEEE. This CDR3 has 14 amino acids. CDR3 sequence: CASSDHPGNQPQHF. CDR3 DNA: TGTGCCAGCAGCGATCATCCAGGCAATCAGCCCCAGCATTTT.

The rearrangement joins TRBV3-1 (or the pseudogene TRBV3-2) to TRBJ1-1, with D perhaps TRBD1 (5 bases). The CDR3 has 13 residues. The V and J ends lost 2 bases and 5 bases respectively, with 9 bases between them. Germline V gene data show CDR1 as LGHDT and CDR2 as YNNKEL (reference sequence). CDR3 sequence reads: CASSQNGGTEAFF. DNA of the CDR3: TGTGCCAGCAGCCAAAACGGGGGAACTGAAGCTTTCTTT.

The V and J genes are TRBV19 and TRBJ1-5; 8 nucleotides agree with TRBD1. Germline V gene lookup returns CDR1 LNHDA and CDR2 SQIVND (reference sequence). J was trimmed by 4 bases and V by 10 bases; bases with no gene match: 12. This CDR3 is 15 amino acids long. CDR3 DNA sequence: TGTGCCACTACCCCAGGGACAGGACTAAATCAGCCCCAGCATTTT. Translated: CATTPGTGLNQPQHF.

This clone has a single count. The rearrangement uses TRBV9 and TRBJ1-4, with D possibly being TRBD1 (5 bases). V dropped 4 bases and J dropped 4 bases, with 5 bases sitting between them. Germline CDR1 reads SGDLS; CDR2 reads YYNGEE. The CDR3 extends over 12 amino acids. In DNA form, the CDR3 reads TGTGCCAGCAGCAGGGGTAATGAAAAACTGTTTTTT. Protein product: CASSRGNEKLFF.

This clone occurred once. The chain employs TRBV2 and TRBJ2-7; TRBD1 matches 11 bases. The V gene's germline CDR1 is SNHLY and CDR2 FYNNEI. Trimming at V came to 7 bases and at J to 1 base, leaving 6 bases not matched to a gene. The CDR3 consists of 15 residues. The CDR3 region is CASTWGQGGSYEQYF. CDR3 bases: TGTGCCAGCACTTGGGGACAGGGGGGGTCCTACGAGCAGTACTTC.

This chain uses TRBV5-1 with TRBJ1-1, with TRBD1 matching 11 bases. The CDR3 is made up of 16 amino acids. Germline V gene sequence: CDR1 SGHRS, CDR2 YFSETQ. V shed 3 bases and J 3 bases; nucleotides not matched to a gene: 7. CDR3 loop: CASSSPGQGVYTEAFF. The CDR3 DNA sequence: TGCGCCAGCAGCTCTCCGGGACAGGGGGTGTACACTGAAGCTTTCTTT.

The CDR3 sequence is CASSNGLAGTGELFF. DNA of the CDR3: TGCGCCAGCAGCAACGGACTAGCGGGAACCGGGGAGCTGTTTTTT. The chain is built from TRBV4-3 and TRBJ2-2; 12 bases are a match to TRBD2. V lost 5 bases and J lost 5; bases outside the gene matches: 3. CDR1 LGHNA and CDR2 YSLEER come from the germline V gene. The CDR3 consists of 15 residues.

Of note for this clone: Within the sample, other DNA sequences also encode this same CDR3. This sequence joins TRBV5-1 and TRBJ1-2; D gene unclear. In germline, CDR1 is SGHRS, CDR2 YFSETQ. V gave up 0 bases and J gave up 4 bases, with 7 bases separating them. The CDR3 loop spans 13 amino acids. CDR3 nucleotides: TGCGCCAGCAGCTTGGGAGGAGCCTATGGCTACACCTTC. Protein sequence: CASSLGGAYGYTF.

The V and J genes are TRBV19 and TRBJ1-5; no reliable D call. CDR1 and CDR2 (germline): LNHDA, SQIVND (reference sequence). The CDR3 is 12 amino acids. V lost 6 bases, J lost 5 bases, and 8 bases lay in between. CDR3 sequence (DNA): TGTGCCAGTAGCCAACAGTATCAGCCCCAGCATTTT. Translating it yields CASSQQYQPQHF.

The rearrangement uses TRBV28 and TRBJ1-1, with unresolved D. The length of the CDR3 is 15 residues. Germline loops: CDR1 MDHEN, CDR2 SYDVKM. V was trimmed by 3 bases and J by 6 bases, leaving 17 bases between them. The CDR3 spells CASSFFRAGRAEAFF. The DNA of the CDR3 is TGTGCCAGCAGTTTTTTTAGGGCCGGTAGAGCTGAAGCTTTCTTT.

This clone has at least ten counts. The V gene is TRBV9, the J gene TRBJ1-6; TRBD1 matches at 7 bases. CDR1 is SGDLS and CDR2 is YYNGEE in the germline V gene. This CDR3 region has 14 residues. Trimming took 3 bases from V and 14 from J; bases not matched to a gene: 11. In DNA form, the CDR3 reads TGTGCCAGCAGCGAATCGGGACAGATTGTATCCCTCCACTTT. It yields the protein CASSESGQIVSLHF.

This chain links TRBV7-8 with TRBJ2-1, with TRBD1 identical over 7 bases. Per the germline V gene, CDR1 is SGHVS and CDR2 is FQNEAQ. This CDR3 is 17 amino acids long. Trimming took 0 bases from V and 1 from J; bases not matched to a gene: 6. This CDR3 reads CASSLAWTGGSYNEQFF. The CDR3 DNA follows: TGTGCCAGCAGCTTAGCGTGGACAGGCGGTTCCTACAATGAGCAGTTCTTC. Based on the CDR3 plus reference TRBV7-8 and TRBJ2-1, the full variable domain is GAGVSQSPRYKVAKRGQDVALRCDPISGHVSLFWYQQALGQGPEFLTYFQNEAQLDKSGLPSDRFFAERPEGSVSTLKIQRTQQEDSAVYLCASSLAWTGGSYNEQFFGPGTRLTVL.